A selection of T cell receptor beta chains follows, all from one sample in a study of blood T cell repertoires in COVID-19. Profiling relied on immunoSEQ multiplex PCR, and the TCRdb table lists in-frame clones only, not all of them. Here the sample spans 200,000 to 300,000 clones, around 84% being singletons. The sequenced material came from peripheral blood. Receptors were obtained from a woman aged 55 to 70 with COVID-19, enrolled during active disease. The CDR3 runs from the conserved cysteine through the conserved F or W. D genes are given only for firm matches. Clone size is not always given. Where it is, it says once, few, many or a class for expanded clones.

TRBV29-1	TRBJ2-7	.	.	CSVRDSRHSGLNSYEQYF	TGCAGCGTCCGGGACAGCCGACACTCGGGACTCAATTCCTACGAGCAGTACTTC
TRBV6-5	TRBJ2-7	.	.	CASSLGQPSYEQYF	TGTGCCAGCAGTCTTGGACAGCCATCCTACGAGCAGTACTTC
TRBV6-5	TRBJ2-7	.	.	CASSSPGYEQYF	TGTGCCAGCAGTTCGCCGGGCTACGAGCAGTACTTC
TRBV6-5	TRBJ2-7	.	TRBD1	CASRDDRDRQYF	TGTGCCAGCAGAGACGACCGGGACAGGCAGTACTTC
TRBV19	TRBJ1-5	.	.	CASSTGGGAAQPQHF	TGTGCCAGTAGTACGGGCGGGGGGGCGGCTCAGCCCCAGCATTTT
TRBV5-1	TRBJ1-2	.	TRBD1	CASSLRDRGGYTF	TGCGCCAGCAGCTTGCGGGACAGGGGTGGCTACACCTTC
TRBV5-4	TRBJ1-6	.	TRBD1	CASAYRGSSYNSPLHF	TGTGCCAGCGCGTACAGGGGGAGCTCCTATAATTCACCCCTCCACTTT
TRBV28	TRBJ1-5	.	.	CASTLGGGGSQPQHF	TGTGCCAGCACCCTCGGCGGGGGGGGGAGTCAGCCCCAGCATTTT
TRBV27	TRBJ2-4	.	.	CASSLTAGLAKNIQYF	TGTGCCAGCAGTTTAACGGCAGGACTAGCCAAAAACATTCAGTACTTC
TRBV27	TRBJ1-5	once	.	CASSGGGGVWMDQPQHF	TGTGCCAGCAGCGGTGGCGGAGGGGTCTGGATGGATCAGCCCCAGCATTTT
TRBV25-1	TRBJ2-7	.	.	CASRPQGQGREQYF	TGTGCCAGCAGACCGCAGGGGCAGGGCCGAGAGCAGTACTTC
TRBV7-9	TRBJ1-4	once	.	CASSALGGPEKLFF	TGTGCCAGCAGCGCCCTCGGGGGGCCCGAAAAACTGTTTTTT
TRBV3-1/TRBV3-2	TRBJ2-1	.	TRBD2	CASSQWREGRDEQFF	TGTGCCAGCAGCCAGTGGCGGGAGGGCCGGGATGAGCAGTTCTTC
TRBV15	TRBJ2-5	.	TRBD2	CASSSGRYQETQYF	TGTGCCTCCTCTAGCGGGAGGTACCAAGAGACCCAGTACTTC
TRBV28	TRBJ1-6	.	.	CASSLRGYNSPLHF	TGTGCCAGCAGTTTAAGGGGATATAATTCACCCCTCCACTTT
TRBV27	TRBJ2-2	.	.	CASSPRGADTGELFF	TGTGCCAGCAGCCCCAGGGGGGCCGACACCGGGGAGCTGTTTTTT
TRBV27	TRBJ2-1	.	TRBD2	CASSSVRLAQAYNEQFF	TGTGCCAGCAGTTCCGTTAGACTAGCGCAAGCCTACAATGAGCAGTTCTTC
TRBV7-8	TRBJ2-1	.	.	CASSLGGYYNEQFF	TGTGCCAGCAGCTTAGGCGGCTATTACAATGAGCAGTTCTTC
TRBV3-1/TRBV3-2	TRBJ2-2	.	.	CASSQPPRVGIRGTGELFF	TGTGCCAGCAGCCAGCCCCCGCGGGTGGGGATTCGTGGCACCGGGGAGCTGTTTTTT
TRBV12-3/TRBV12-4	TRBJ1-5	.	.	CASSVNDQPQHF	TGTGCCAGCAGTGTAAATGATCAGCCCCAGCATTTT